This TCR beta chain was sequenced in a study of T-cell reconstitution after alpha-beta-depleted transplantation in children. Molecular barcoding with unique molecular identifiers was used for the TCRbeta library. One entry per CDR3 protein results from TCRdb running MiXCR on the PCR reads. The sample holds 350,000 to 400,000 distinct CDR3 sequences, about a fifth seen once. This CDR3 spans 14 amino acids. Germline V gives CDR1 GTSNPN, CDR2 SVGIG (reference sequence). J was trimmed by 7 bases and V by 3 bases; bases with no gene match: 7. The chain carries TRBV30 and TRBJ1-4, with 8 bases fitting TRBD1. Sequenced material: PBMCs from the stem cell graft donor, taken from the stem cell graft. This clonotype was sampled from a human donor who donated a stem cell graft to a child with acute myeloid leukemia. The CDR3 DNA reads as TGTGCCTGGAGCTCCGGACAGGGAGTTGAAAAACTGTTTTTT. It translates to CAWSSGQGVEKLFF.